A selection of T cell receptor beta chains follows, all from one sample in a study of blood T cell repertoires in COVID-19. Profiling relied on immunoSEQ multiplex PCR, and the TCRdb table lists in-frame clones only, not all of them. The sample lists over 250,000 clones, approximately 89% occurring once. Sequences were obtained from peripheral blood. The receptors derive from a man aged 35-49 years who had recovered from COVID-19. Both conserved end residues are part of each CDR3. Each record gives: V gene, J gene, CDR3 protein.

V gene: TRBV9; J gene: TRBJ2-7; CDR3 protein: CASSVGLAGRYEQYF
V gene: TRBV4-3; J gene: TRBJ2-6; CDR3 protein: CASSQEVGGPGANVLTF
V gene: TRBV5-5; J gene: TRBJ1-6; CDR3 protein: CASSSDNNNSPLHF
V gene: TRBV5-1; J gene: TRBJ1-2; CDR3 protein: CASKPQGEGYGYTF
V gene: TRBV9; J gene: TRBJ2-1; CDR3 protein: CASSVGPGGLAGNEQFF
V gene: TRBV5-3; J gene: TRBJ1-5; CDR3 protein: CARSTDTKQGNSQPQHF
V gene: TRBV5-1; J gene: TRBJ2-7; CDR3 protein: CASSLSGYEQYF
V gene: TRBV5-6; J gene: TRBJ1-2; CDR3 protein: CASSWTGQANYGYTF
V gene: TRBV15; J gene: TRBJ2-3; CDR3 protein: CATSRGGGDTQYF
V gene: TRBV7-9; J gene: TRBJ2-7; CDR3 protein: CASRLAPGYEQYF
V gene: TRBV6-5; J gene: TRBJ1-5; CDR3 protein: CAIRTGGNQPQHF
V gene: TRBV4-3; J gene: TRBJ1-2; CDR3 protein: CASSQDLRGGYGYTF
V gene: TRBV13; J gene: TRBJ2-7; CDR3 protein: CASSFGTTYEQYF
V gene: TRBV10-1; J gene: TRBJ2-3; CDR3 protein: CASSVTTLPDTQYF
V gene: TRBV10-2; J gene: TRBJ2-3; CDR3 protein: CASSPIVAGGHDTQYF
V gene: TRBV2; J gene: TRBJ2-7; CDR3 protein: CASRSRTGGGGEQYF
V gene: TRBV11-2; J gene: TRBJ2-2; CDR3 protein: CASSIRSNTGELFF
V gene: TRBV6-6; J gene: TRBJ2-5; CDR3 protein: CASSHAEETQYF
V gene: TRBV4-3; J gene: TRBJ2-7; CDR3 protein: CASSQAGTDLRNEQYF
V gene: TRBV30; J gene: TRBJ2-3; CDR3 protein: CAWSIGTGVADTQYF
V gene: TRBV6-6; J gene: TRBJ2-7; CDR3 protein: CASSTSDSRSYEQYF
V gene: TRBV2; J gene: TRBJ1-5; CDR3 protein: CASSDAGQGYQPQHF
V gene: TRBV7-2; J gene: TRBJ2-3; CDR3 protein: CASSFRPGTSVSTDTQYF
V gene: TRBV11-2; J gene: TRBJ2-7; CDR3 protein: CASSSTSGSDEQYF
V gene: TRBV6-2/TRBV6-3; J gene: TRBJ2-1; CDR3 protein: CASSYPLGEEQFF
V gene: TRBV15; J gene: TRBJ2-1; CDR3 protein: CATSRGSQGRNNEQFF
V gene: TRBV2; J gene: TRBJ1-5; CDR3 protein: CASSDSYNQPQHF
V gene: TRBV2; J gene: TRBJ2-1; CDR3 protein: CASRSGRASNEQFF
V gene: TRBV10-3; J gene: TRBJ2-7; CDR3 protein: CAIKGTSGDEQYF
V gene: TRBV11-2; J gene: TRBJ1-1; CDR3 protein: CASSLGTGRKTEAFF
V gene: TRBV25-1; J gene: TRBJ1-1; CDR3 protein: CASSEFMNTEAFF
V gene: TRBV6-5; J gene: TRBJ1-5; CDR3 protein: CASSWSGSNQPQHF
V gene: TRBV5-1; J gene: TRBJ2-3; CDR3 protein: CASSLIYSSTDTQYF
V gene: TRBV1; J gene: TRBJ2-3; CDR3 protein: CTSSRKREIRDTQYF
V gene: TRBV19; J gene: TRBJ2-3; CDR3 protein: CASSITGPPYGDTQYF
V gene: TRBV7-6; J gene: TRBJ2-2; CDR3 protein: CASSLAVSGGARSTGELFF
V gene: TRBV2; J gene: TRBJ1-1; CDR3 protein: CASSLGEAFF
V gene: TRBV5-6; J gene: TRBJ2-2; CDR3 protein: CASNSRGTGGLTGELFF
V gene: TRBV27; J gene: TRBJ2-7; CDR3 protein: CASTQASGSREQYF
V gene: TRBV7-3; J gene: TRBJ2-1; CDR3 protein: CASSLYHGAGFTDEQFF
V gene: TRBV12-3/TRBV12-4; J gene: TRBJ2-2; CDR3 protein: CASRLTGELFF
V gene: TRBV10-2; J gene: TRBJ1-3; CDR3 protein: CASRGTGNTGNTIYF
V gene: TRBV24-1; J gene: TRBJ1-5; CDR3 protein: CATSDLHDRGLNQPQHF
V gene: TRBV23-1; J gene: TRBJ2-7; CDR3 protein: CASSPPQCLTGTPAYEQYF
V gene: TRBV7-9; J gene: TRBJ1-2; CDR3 protein: CASSYPGTGMNYGYTF
V gene: TRBV4-3; J gene: TRBJ2-1; CDR3 protein: CASSSRDRLREQFF
V gene: TRBV2; J gene: TRBJ2-7; CDR3 protein: CASSAGTGVTYEQYF
V gene: TRBV5-1; J gene: TRBJ2-3; CDR3 protein: CASSLRGISTDTQYF
V gene: TRBV5-6; J gene: TRBJ1-2; CDR3 protein: CASSFNGQGGSNYGYTF
V gene: TRBV30; J gene: TRBJ2-7; CDR3 protein: CAWSVASYEQYF
V gene: TRBV29-1; J gene: TRBJ2-7; CDR3 protein: CSVDRRLAGGPLTYEQYF
V gene: TRBV6-6; J gene: TRBJ2-7; CDR3 protein: CASSSTPLRRGDEQYF
V gene: TRBV6-5; J gene: TRBJ1-2; CDR3 protein: CASSYRQPSYGYTF